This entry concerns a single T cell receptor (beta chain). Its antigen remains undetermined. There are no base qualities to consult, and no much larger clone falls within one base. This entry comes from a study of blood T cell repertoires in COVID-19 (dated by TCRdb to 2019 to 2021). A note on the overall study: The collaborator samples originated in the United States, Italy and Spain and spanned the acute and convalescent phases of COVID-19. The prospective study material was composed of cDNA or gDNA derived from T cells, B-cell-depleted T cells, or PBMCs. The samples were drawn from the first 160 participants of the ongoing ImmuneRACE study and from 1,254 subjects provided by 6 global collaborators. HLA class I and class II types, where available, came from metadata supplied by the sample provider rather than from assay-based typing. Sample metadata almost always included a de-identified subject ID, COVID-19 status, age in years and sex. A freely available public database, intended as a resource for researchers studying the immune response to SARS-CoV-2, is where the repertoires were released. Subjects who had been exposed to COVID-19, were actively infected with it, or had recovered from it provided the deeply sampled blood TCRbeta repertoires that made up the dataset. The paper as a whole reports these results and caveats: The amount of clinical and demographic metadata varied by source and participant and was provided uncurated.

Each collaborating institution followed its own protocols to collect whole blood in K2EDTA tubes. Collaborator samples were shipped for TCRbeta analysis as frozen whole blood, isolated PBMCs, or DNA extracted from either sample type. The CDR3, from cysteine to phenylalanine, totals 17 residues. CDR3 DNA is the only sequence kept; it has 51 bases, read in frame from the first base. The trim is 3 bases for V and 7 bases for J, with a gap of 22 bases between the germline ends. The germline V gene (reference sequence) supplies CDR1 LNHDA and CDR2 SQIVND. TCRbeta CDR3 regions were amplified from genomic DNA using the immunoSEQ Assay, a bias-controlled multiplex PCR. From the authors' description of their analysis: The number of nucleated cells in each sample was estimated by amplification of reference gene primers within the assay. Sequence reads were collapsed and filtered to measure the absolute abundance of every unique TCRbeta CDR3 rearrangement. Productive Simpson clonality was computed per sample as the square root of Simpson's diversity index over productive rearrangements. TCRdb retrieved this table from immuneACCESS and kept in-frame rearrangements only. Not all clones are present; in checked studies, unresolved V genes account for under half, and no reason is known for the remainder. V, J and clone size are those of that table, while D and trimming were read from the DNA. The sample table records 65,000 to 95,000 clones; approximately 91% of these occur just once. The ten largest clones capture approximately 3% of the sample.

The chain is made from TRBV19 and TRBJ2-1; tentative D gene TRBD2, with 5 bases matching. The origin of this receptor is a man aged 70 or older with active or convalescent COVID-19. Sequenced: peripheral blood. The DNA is TGTGCCAGTAGTATCCTTATCGGGGATAGGATCCTAAATGAGCAGTTCTTC. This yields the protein CASSILIGDRILNEQFF.